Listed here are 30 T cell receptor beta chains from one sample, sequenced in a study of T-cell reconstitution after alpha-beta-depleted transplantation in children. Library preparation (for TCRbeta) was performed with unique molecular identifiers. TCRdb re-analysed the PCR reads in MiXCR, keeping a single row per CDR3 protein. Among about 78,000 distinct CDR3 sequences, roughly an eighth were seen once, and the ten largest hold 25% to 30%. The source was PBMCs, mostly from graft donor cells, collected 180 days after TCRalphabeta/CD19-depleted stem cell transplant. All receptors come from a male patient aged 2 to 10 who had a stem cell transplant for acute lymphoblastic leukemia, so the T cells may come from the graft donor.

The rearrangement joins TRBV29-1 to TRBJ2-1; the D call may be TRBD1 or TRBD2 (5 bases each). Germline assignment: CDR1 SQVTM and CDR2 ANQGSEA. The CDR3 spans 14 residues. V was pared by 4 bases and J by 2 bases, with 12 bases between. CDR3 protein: CSVAREFAYNEQFF. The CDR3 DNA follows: TGCAGCGTTGCCAGGGAGTTCGCCTACAATGAGCAGTTCTTC.

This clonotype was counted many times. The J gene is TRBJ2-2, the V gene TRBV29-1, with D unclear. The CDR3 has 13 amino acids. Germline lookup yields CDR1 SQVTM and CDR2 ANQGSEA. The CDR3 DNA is TGCACCCGAAGTGGCCCGAACACCGGGGAGCTGTTTTTT. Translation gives CTRSGPNTGELFF.

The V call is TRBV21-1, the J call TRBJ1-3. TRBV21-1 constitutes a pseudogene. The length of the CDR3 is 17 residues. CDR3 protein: CARSLRTEKASGNTIYF. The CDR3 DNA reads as TGTGCCAGAAGCTTACGGACGGAGAAGGCCTCTGGAAACACCATATATTTT.

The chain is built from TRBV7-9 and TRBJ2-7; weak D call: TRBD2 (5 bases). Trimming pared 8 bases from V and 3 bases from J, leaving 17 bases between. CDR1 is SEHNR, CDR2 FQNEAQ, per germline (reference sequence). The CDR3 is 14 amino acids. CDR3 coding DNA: TGTGCCAGCGGCGACTCAGGTGCGGGCTACGAGCAGTACTTC. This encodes CASGDSGAGYEQYF.

CDR3 in amino acids: CASSLERGDEQFF. The CDR3 nucleotides read TGCGCCAGCAGCTTGGAAAGGGGTGATGAGCAGTTCTTC. V usage is TRBV5-1 and J usage is TRBJ2-1; tentative D call: TRBD1 (5 bases). V was trimmed by 0 bases and J by 8 bases, leaving 9 bases between them. Germline V gene data show CDR1 as SGHRS and CDR2 as YFSETQ. The CDR3 spans 13 residues. Full variable domain (rest looked up from reference TRBV5-1 and TRBJ2-1): KAGVTQTPRYLIKTRGQQVTLSCSPISGHRSVSWYQQTPGQGLQFLFEYFSETQRNKGNFPGRFSGRQFSNSRSEMNVSTLELGDSALYLCASSLERGDEQFFGPGTRLTVL.

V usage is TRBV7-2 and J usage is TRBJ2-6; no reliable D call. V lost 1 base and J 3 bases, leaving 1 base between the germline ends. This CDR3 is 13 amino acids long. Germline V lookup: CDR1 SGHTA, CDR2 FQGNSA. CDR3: CASSLGGANVLTF. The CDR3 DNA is TGTGCCAGCAGCTTAGGTGGGGCCAACGTCCTGACTTTC.

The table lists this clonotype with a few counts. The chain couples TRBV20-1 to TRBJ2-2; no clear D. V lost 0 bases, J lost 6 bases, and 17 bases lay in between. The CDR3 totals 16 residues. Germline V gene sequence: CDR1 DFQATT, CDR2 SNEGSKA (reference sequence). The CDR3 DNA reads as TGCAGTGCTAGAGATCGTCGCCCTTTGGGGTCCGGGGAGCTGTTTTTT. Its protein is CSARDRRPLGSGELFF.

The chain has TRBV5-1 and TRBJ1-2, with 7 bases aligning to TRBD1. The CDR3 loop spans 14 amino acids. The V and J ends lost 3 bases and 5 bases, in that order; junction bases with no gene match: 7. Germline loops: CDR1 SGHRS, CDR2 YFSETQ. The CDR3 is CASSYDREVYGYTF. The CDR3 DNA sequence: TGCGCCAGCAGCTATGACAGGGAGGTGTATGGCTACACCTTC.

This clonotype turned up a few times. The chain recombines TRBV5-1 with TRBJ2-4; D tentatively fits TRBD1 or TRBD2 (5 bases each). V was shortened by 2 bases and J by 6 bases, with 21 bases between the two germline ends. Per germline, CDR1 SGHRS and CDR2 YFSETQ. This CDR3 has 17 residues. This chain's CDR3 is CASSFVWADTGGNIQYF. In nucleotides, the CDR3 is TGCGCCAGCAGCTTTGTGTGGGCCGACACAGGAGGAAACATTCAGTACTTC. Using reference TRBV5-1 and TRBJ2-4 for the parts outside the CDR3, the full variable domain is KAGVTQTPRYLIKTRGQQVTLSCSPISGHRSVSWYQQTPGQGLQFLFEYFSETQRNKGNFPGRFSGRQFSNSRSEMNVSTLELGDSALYLCASSFVWADTGGNIQYFGAGTRLSVL.

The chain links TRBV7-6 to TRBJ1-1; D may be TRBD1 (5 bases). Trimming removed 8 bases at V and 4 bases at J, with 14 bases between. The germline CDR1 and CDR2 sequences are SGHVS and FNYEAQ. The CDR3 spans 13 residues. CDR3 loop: CASCQGGGTEAFF. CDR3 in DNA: TGTGCCAGCTGCCAAGGCGGGGGCACTGAAGCTTTCTTT.

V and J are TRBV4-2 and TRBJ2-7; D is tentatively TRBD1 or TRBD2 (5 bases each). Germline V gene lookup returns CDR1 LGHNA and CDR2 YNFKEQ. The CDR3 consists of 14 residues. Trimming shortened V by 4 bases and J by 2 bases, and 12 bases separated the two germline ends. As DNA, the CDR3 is TGTGCCAGCAGCCCGGGGCATGATACCTACGAGCAGTACTTC. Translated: CASSPGHDTYEQYF.

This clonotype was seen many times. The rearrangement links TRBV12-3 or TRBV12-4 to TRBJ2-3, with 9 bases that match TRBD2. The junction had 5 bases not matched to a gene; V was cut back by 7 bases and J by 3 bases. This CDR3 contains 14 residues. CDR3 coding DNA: TGTGCCAGCAACCCGGGACTAGCAACAGATACGCAGTATTTT. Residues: CASNPGLATDTQYF.

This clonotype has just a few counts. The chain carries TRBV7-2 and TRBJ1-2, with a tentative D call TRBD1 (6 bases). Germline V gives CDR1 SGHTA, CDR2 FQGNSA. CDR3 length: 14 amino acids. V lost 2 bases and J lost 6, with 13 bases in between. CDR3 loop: CASSLSRGRDGYTF. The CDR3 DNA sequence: TGTGCCAGCAGCTTATCCAGGGGTAGGGATGGCTACACCTTC.

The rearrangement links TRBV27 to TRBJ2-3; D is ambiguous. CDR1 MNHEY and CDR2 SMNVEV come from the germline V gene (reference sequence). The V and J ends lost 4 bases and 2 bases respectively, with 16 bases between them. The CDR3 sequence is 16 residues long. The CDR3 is CASSSRAIRFTDTQYF. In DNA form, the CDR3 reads TGTGCCAGCAGTTCCCGGGCCATTAGATTCACAGATACGCAGTATTTT.

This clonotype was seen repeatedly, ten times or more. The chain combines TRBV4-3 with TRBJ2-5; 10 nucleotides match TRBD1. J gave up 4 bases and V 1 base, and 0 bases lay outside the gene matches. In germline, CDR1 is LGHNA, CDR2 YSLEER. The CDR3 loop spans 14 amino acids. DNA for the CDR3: TGCGCCAGCAGCCAAGGGACAGGGGGAGAGACCCAGTACTTC. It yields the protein CASSQGTGGETQYF.

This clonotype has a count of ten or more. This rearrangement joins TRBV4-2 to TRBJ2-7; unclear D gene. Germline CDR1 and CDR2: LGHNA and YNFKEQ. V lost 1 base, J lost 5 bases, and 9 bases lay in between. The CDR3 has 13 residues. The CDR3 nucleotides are TGTGCCAGCAGCCAAGTAAACAGTCACGAGCAGTACTTC. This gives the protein CASSQVNSHEQYF.

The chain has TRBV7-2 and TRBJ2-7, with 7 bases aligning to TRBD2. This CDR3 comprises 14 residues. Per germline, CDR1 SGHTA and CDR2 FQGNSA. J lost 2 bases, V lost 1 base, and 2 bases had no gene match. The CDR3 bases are TGTGCCAGCAGCTTAGAAGGGAGGGCCTACGAGCAGTACTTC. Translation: CASSLEGRAYEQYF.

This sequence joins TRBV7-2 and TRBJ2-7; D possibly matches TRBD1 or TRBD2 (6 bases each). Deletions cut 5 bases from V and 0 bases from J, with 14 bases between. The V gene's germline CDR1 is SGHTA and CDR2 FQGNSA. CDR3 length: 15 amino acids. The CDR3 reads CASSPGAVISYEQYF. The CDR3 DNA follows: TGTGCCAGCAGCCCGGGGGCGGTCATCTCCTACGAGCAGTACTTC. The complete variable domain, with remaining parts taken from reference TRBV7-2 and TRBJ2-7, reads GAGVSQSPSNKVTEKGKDVELRCDPISGHTALYWYRQSLGQGLEFLIYFQGNSAPDKSGLPSDRFSAERTGGSVSTLTIQRTQQEDSAVYLCASSPGAVISYEQYFGPGTRLTVT.

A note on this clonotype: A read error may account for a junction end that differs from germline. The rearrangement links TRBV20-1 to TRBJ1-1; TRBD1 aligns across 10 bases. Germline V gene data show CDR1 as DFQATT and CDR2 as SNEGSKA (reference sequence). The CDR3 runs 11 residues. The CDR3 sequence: CSATRTGGSGF. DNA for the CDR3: TGCAGTGCTACTCGGACAGGGGGGTCGGGCTTT.

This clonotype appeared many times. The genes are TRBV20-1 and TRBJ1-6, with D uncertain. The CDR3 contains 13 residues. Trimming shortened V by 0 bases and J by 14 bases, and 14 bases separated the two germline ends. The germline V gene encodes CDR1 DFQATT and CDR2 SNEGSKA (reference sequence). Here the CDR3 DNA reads TGCAGTGCTAGAGATCTCTTAGAAGGGACCCTCCACTTT. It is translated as CSARDLLEGTLHF.

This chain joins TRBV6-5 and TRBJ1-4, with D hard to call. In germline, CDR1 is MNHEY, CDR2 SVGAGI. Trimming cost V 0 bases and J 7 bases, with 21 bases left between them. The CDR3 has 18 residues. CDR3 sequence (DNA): TGTGCCAGCAGTTACTCGAGGACCTTCGTGGACCCAATTGAAAAACTGTTTTTT. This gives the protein CASSYSRTFVDPIEKLFF.

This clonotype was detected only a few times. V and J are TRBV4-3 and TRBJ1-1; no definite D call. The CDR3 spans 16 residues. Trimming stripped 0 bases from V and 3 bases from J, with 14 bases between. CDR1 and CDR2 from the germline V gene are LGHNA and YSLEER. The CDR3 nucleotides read TGCGCCAGCAGCCAAGACAATTTCAGGCGATACACTGAAGCTTTCTTT. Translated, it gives CASSQDNFRRYTEAFF.

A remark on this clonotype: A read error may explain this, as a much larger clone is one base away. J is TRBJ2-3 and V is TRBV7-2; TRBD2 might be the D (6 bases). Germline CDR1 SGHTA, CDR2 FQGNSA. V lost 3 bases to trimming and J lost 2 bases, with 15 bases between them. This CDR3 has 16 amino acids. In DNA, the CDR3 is TGTGCCAGCAGCTTCCGCGGGAAGGCCAACACAGATACGCAGTATTTT. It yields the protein CASSFRGKANTDTQYF.

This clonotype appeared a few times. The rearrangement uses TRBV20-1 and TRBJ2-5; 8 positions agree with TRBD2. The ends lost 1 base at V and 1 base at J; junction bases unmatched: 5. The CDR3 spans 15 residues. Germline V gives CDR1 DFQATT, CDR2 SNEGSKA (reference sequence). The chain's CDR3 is CSARVVAGTQETQYF. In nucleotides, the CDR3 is TGCAGTGCTAGAGTGGTAGCGGGGACCCAAGAGACCCAGTACTTC.

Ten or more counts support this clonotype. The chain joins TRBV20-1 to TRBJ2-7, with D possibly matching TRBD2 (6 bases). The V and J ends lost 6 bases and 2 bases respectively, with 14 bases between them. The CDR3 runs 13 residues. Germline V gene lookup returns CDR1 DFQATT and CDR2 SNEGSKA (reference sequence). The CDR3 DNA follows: TGCAGTGCGAGGGGAGGTCCGGCCTACGAGCAGTACTTC. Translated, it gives CSARGGPAYEQYF.

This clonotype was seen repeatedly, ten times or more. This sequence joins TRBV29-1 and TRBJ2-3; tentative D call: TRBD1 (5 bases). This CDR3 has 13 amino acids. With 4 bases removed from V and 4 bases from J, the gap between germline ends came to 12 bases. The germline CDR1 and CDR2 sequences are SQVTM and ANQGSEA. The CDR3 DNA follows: TGCAGCGTTGGGCAGGGCAGGGCAGATACGCAGTATTTT. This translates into CSVGQGRADTQYF.

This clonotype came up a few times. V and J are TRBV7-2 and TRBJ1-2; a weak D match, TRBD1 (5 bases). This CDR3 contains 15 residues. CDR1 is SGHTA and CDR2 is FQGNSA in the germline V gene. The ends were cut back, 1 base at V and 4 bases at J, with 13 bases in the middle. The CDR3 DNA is TGTGCCAGCAGCTTAGTGCGACAGCCCTCCTATGGCTACACCTTC. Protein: CASSLVRQPSYGYTF. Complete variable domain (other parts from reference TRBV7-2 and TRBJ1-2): GAGVSQSPSNKVTEKGKDVELRCDPISGHTALYWYRQSLGQGLEFLIYFQGNSAPDKSGLPSDRFSAERTGGSVSTLTIQRTQQEDSAVYLCASSLVRQPSYGYTFGSGTRLTVV.

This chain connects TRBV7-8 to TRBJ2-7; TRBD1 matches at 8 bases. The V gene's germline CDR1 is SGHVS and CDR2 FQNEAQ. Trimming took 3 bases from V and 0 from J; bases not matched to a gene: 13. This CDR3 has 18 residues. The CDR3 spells CASSFWTGRPFTSYEQYF. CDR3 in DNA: TGTGCCAGCAGCTTCTGGACAGGGCGACCATTTACCTCCTACGAGCAGTACTTC.

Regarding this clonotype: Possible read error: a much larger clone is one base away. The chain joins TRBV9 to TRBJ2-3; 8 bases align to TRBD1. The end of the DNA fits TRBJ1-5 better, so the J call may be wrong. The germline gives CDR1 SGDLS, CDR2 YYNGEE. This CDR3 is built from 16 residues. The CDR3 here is CASSVGDRWGTDTQHF. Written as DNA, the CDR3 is TGTGCCAGCAGCGTTGGGGACAGGTGGGGAACAGATACGCAGCATTTT.

The CDR3: CASSQGYLRGRGDTEAFF. CDR3 DNA: TGTGCCAGCAGCCAAGGGTACCTCAGGGGGCGTGGAGACACTGAAGCTTTCTTT. The V call is TRBV14, the J call TRBJ1-1; 8 bases line up with TRBD1. CDR1 is SGHDN, CDR2 FVKESK, per germline. The ends lost 1 base at V and 3 bases at J; junction bases unmatched: 13. The CDR3 is 18 amino acids.